The text below deals with one T cell receptor (beta chain). V lost 3 bases to trimming and J lost 2 bases, with 2 bases between them. CDR3 length: 11 amino acids. Per the germline V gene, CDR1 is SGHAT and CDR2 is FQNNGV. Seattle participants joined during active infection and were tracked over time. This table comes from immunoSEQ multiplex PCR, and its TCRdb copy is limited to in-frame clones, with some not included. The profile shows 270,000 or so clones, 70% to 90% of them singletons. This sample stems from a study of blood T cell repertoires in COVID-19. Study-level background: Sources were T cells, B-cell-depleted T cells, or PBMCs; the material itself was cDNA or gDNA.

The receptor's source is a woman aged 25 to 39 with COVID-19, enrolled during active disease. The chain couples TRBV11-2 to TRBJ2-7; no clear D gene. Sequenced input: peripheral blood. The CDR3 region is CASSFAYEQYF. CDR3 nucleotide sequence: TGTGCCAGCAGCTTCGCCTACGAGCAGTACTTC. The full variable domain, completed using reference TRBV11-2 and TRBJ2-7, is EAGVAQSPRYKIIEKRQSVAFWCNPISGHATLYWYQQILGQGPKLLIQFQNNGVVDDSQLPKDRFSAERLKGVDSTLKIQPAKLEDSAVYLCASSFAYEQYFGPGTRLTVT.